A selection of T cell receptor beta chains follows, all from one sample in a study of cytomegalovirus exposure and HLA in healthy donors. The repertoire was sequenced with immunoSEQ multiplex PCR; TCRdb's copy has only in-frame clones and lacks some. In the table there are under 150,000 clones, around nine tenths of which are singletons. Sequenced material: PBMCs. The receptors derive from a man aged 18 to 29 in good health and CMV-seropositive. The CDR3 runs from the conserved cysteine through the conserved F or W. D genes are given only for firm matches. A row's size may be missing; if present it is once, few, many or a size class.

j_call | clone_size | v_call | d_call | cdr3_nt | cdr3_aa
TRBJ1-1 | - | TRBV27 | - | TGTGCCAGCAGTTTAGAAGGGACAGAAGCTTTCTTT | CASSLEGTEAFF
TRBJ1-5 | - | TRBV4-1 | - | TGCGCCAGCAGCCGATTGGCTCAGCCCCAGCATTTT | CASSRLAQPQHF
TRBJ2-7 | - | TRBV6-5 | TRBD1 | TGTGCCAGCAGTTTATACAGGGGTAGGGACTACGAGCAGTACTTC | CASSLYRGRDYEQYF
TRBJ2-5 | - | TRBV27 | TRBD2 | TGTGCCAGCAGTCTAGGCGGGACTAGCGGGGGCCAGTACTTC | CASSLGGTSGGQYF
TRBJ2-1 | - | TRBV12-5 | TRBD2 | TGTGCTAGTGGTTTGGCGCCCACTAGCGGAAGCTCCTACAATGAGCAGTTCTTC | CASGLAPTSGSSYNEQFF
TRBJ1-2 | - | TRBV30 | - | TGTGCCTGGAGTGTGGCAGGACTTAGCACCTTC | CAWSVAGLSTF
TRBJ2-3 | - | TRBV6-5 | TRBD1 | TGTGCCAGCAGTTCGGACAGGGGAACAGATACGCAGTATTTT | CASSSDRGTDTQYF
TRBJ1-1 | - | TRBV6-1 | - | TGTGCCAGCAGAGCCCTACAGGGATTAAACACTGAAGCTTTCTTT | CASRALQGLNTEAFF
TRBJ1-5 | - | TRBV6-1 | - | TGTGCCAGCAGTGATATAAGGGGGTATCAGCCCCAGCATTTT | CASSDIRGYQPQHF
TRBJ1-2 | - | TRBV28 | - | TGTGCCAGCTCCCCCGGGGAGGACCACTATGGCTACACCTTC | CASSPGEDHYGYTF
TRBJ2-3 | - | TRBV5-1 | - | TGCGCCAGCAGCTTGGTACAGGAGACTAGCACAGATACGCAGTATTTT | CASSLVQETSTDTQYF
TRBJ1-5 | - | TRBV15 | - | TGTGCCACCAGCAGGACACCAGGCGGGCTTGGCAATCAGCCCCAGCATTTT | CATSRTPGGLGNQPQHF
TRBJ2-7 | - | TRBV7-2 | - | TGTGCCAGCAGCTTTGAGCGGTCCTCCTACGAGCAGTACTTC | CASSFERSSYEQYF
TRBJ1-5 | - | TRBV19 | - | TGTGCCAGTAGTTGGCAGGGACTTCAGCCCCAGCATTTT | CASSWQGLQPQHF
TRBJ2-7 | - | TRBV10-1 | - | TGCGCCAGCAGTGCGACGGGCTACGAGCAGTACTTC | CASSATGYEQYF
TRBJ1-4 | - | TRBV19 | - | TGTGCCAGTGAAAGTCAGGGAACTAATGAAAAACTGTTTTTT | CASESQGTNEKLFF
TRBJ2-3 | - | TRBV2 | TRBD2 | TGTGCCAGCGGACAACTAGCGGGAGCCACAGATACGCAGTATTTT | CASGQLAGATDTQYF
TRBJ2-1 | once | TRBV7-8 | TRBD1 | TGTGCCAGCACCCACTCCCAGGGGGCCTACAATGAGCAGTTCTTC | CASTHSQGAYNEQFF
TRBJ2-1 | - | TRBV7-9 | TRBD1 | TGTGCCAGCAGCCCCGGGACAGGGTACAATGAGCAGTTCTTC | CASSPGTGYNEQFF
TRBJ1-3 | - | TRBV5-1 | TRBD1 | TGCGCCAGCGCTACAGGGGGAGTTGGAAACACCATATATTTT | CASATGGVGNTIYF
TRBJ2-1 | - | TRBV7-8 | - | TGTGCCAGCAGCTTAGCGGGGAGCAATGAGCAGTTCTTC | CASSLAGSNEQFF
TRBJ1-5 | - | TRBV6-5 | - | TGTGCCAGCAGTCTCCGACAGGATAGCAATCAGCCCCAGCATTTT | CASSLRQDSNQPQHF
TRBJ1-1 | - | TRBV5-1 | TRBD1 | TGCGCCAGCAGCCAAGGACAGGGTATAGCTGAAGCTTTCTTT | CASSQGQGIAEAFF
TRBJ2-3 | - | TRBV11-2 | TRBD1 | TGTGCCAGCAGCTCGGACAGGGGGAGAGCAGATACGCAGTATTTT | CASSSDRGRADTQYF
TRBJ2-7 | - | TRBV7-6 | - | TGTGCCAGCAGCCCGGGGACATCGAGCTCCTACGAGCAGTACTTC | CASSPGTSSSYEQYF
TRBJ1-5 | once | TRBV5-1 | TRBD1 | TGCGCCAGCAGCATAGAACCGACAGGGTCGGGTCAGCCCCAGCATTTT | CASSIEPTGSGQPQHF
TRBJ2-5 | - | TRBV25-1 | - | TGTGCCAGCAGTGCCAGGGGGGAAGAGACCCAGTACTTC | CASSARGEETQYF
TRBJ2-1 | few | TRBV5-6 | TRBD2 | TGTGCCAGCAGCCATCCCCTAGCGGGAGGCCTAAGCTCCTACAATGAGCAGTTCTTC | CASSHPLAGGLSSYNEQFF
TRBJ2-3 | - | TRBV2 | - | TGTGCCAGCGGCCGGGATACTAGCACAGATACGCAGTATTTT | CASGRDTSTDTQYF
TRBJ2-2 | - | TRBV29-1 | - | TGCAGCGCGTCAAGGGGCACCGGGGAGCTGTTTTTT | CSASRGTGELFF
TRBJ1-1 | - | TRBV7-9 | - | TGTGCCAGCAGCATTGCGAAGACTGAAGCTTTCTTT | CASSIAKTEAFF
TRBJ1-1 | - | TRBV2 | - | TGTGCCAGCAGAAACAACAGGCCCAACACTGAAGCTTTCTTT | CASRNNRPNTEAFF
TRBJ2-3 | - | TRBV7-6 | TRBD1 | TGTGCCAGCAGCTTAGGACGAACCCAGGGGGCCACAGATACGCAGTATTTT | CASSLGRTQGATDTQYF
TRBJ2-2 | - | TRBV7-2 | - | TGTGCCAGCACCTCAAGGCGGGCAGTCAACACCGGGGAGCTGTTTTTT | CASTSRRAVNTGELFF
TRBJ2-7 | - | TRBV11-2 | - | TGTGCCAGCAGCCTCCGGCTCTACGGGGCCTACGAGCAGTACTTC | CASSLRLYGAYEQYF
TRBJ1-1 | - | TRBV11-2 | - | TGTGCCAGCAGCGCACCTTGGAGGGATGCTTTCTTT | CASSAPWRDAFF
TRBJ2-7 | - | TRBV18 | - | TGTGCCAGCTCACCGGGGACTTCCTACGAGCAGTACTTC | CASSPGTSYEQYF
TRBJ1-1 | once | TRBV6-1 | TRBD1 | TGTGCCAGCAGACGACAGGGCAATACTGAAGCTTTCTTT | CASRRQGNTEAFF
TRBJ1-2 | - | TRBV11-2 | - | TGTGCCAGCAGCTTAGATTCCGGAGCTAACTATGGCTACACCTTC | CASSLDSGANYGYTF
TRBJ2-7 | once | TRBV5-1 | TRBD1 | TGCGCCAGCAGCAGTGGACAGGACTCCTACGAGCAGTACTTC | CASSSGQDSYEQYF
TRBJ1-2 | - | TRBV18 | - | TGTGCCAGCTCCCTCTTAGGAGCTAACTATGGCTACACCTTC | CASSLLGANYGYTF
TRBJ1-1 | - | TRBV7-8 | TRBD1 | TGTGCCAGCAGCTGGGGACAGGGCCGCATTGAAGCTTTCTTT | CASSWGQGRIEAFF
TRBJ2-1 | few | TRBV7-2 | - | TGTGCCAGCAGCTTAGTGCCTAGCTACTCCTACAATGAGCAGTTCTTC | CASSLVPSYSYNEQFF
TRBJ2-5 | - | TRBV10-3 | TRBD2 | TGTGCCATCAATAGCGGGGGGGCCGTTGAGACCCAGTACTTC | CAINSGGAVETQYF
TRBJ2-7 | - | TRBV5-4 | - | TGTGCCAGCAGCTTGTTCGGCTCCTACGAGCAGTACTTC | CASSLFGSYEQYF
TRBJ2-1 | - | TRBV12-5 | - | TGTGCTAGTGGTTTGAGTAGGGGCCATGAGCAGTTCTTC | CASGLSRGHEQFF
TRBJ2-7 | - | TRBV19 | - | TGTGCCAGTAGTATGATCGGGACCCAGGGGCCCGAGCAGTACTTC | CASSMIGTQGPEQYF
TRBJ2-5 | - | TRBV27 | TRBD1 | TGTGCCAGCAGTTTAAAGTCGTGGGGCGGACAGGGGGGGGAGACCCAGTACTTC | CASSLKSWGGQGGETQYF